This TCR beta chain originates from a study of T cell repertoires in cytomegalovirus infection. Study in general: The authors used CMV epitopes that were HLA-C-restricted (recently identified) and HLA-B-restricted (well studied).

From the reads, TCRdb called clonotypes with MiXCR, one entry per CDR3 protein. The data contain some 900,000 distinct CDR3 sequences, approximately 32% of them singletons. Comments on this clonotype: Its antigen remains unidentified.

Germline-derived CDR1 and CDR2 are SGHVS and FNYEAQ. This CDR3 contains 16 residues. Trimming at V came to 5 bases and at J to 5 bases, leaving 12 bases not matched to a gene. The clonotype originates from a human donor in good health (CMV status not recorded). Some clones in this sample may be carry-over from other donors' samples. The sample consisted of cultured CD8+ T cells from PBMCs, taken from culture after CMV antigen stimulation. J is TRBJ2-3 and V is TRBV7-6, with 8 positions matching TRBD2. In DNA form, the CDR3 reads TGTGCCAGCAGCATACGAGCGGGGGCTCACAAAGATACGCAGTATTTT. It yields the protein CASSIRAGAHKDTQYF. Variable domain in full (rest from reference TRBV7-6 and TRBJ2-3): GAGVSQSPRYKVTKRGQDVALRCDPISGHVSLYWYRQALGQGPEFLTYFNYEAQQDKSGLPNDRFSAERPEGSISTLTIQRTEQRDSAMYRCASSIRAGAHKDTQYFGPGTRLTVL.